This T cell receptor (beta chain) originates from a study of CD4 T cell repertoires in COVID-19. Study as a whole: After 9 to 11 days of IL-2 expansion, CFSE-low cells were relabeled and restimulated with other coronavirus spikes. Study findings and constraints: Two or all three memory subsets shared several highly expanded SARS-CoV-2-reactive clonotypes. In SARS-CoV and/or HKU1 spike cultures, between roughly 6 and 26% of SARS-CoV-2 clonotypes reappeared.

The CDR3 spans 14 residues. CDR1 MNHNS and CDR2 SASEGT come from the germline V gene. With 7 bases removed from V and 1 base from J, the gap between germline ends came to 13 bases. Using immunoSEQ multiplex PCR, the repertoire was profiled, and TCRdb retains in-frame clones only, with some absent. This table holds about 25,000 clones, roughly 92% found once. In the case of this clone: Antigen specificity is unknown.

The memory T cells were sequenced right after ex vivo isolation, without culture. The chain is built from TRBV6-1 and TRBJ1-1, with D perhaps matching TRBD1 (6 bases). This receptor was taken from a human donor who had COVID-19. Sequenced material: circulating follicular helper CD4+ T cells (cTfh) from blood, taken before the COVID-19 pandemic. This chain's CDR3 is CASMPGTSNTEAFF. CDR3 coding DNA: TGTGCCAGCATGCCCGGGACATCGAACACTGAAGCTTTCTTT.